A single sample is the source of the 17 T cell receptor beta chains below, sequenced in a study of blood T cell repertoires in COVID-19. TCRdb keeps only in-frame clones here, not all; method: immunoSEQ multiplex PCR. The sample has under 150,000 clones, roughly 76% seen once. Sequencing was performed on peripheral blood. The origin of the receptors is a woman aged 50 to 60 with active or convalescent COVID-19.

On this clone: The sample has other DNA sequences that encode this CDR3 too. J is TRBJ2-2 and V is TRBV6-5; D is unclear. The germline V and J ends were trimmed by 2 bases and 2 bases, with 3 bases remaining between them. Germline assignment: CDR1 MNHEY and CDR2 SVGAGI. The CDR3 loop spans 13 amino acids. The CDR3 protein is CASSYLNTGELFF. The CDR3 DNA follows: TGTGCCAGCAGTTACCTAAACACCGGGGAGCTGTTTTTT.

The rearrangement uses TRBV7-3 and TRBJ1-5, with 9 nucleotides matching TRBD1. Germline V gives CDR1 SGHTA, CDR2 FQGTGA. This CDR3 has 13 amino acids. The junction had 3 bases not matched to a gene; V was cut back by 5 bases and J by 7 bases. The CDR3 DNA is TGTGCCAGCAGCCTCGGACAGGGGCAGCCCCAGCATTTT. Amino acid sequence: CASSLGQGQPQHF.

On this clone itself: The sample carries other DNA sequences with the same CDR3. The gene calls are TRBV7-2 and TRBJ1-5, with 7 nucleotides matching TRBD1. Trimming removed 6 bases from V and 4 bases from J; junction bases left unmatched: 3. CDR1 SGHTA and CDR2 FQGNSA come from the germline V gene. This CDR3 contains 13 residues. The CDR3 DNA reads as TGTGCCAGCAGTCAACAGGGGAATCAGCCCCAGCATTTT. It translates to CASSQQGNQPQHF.

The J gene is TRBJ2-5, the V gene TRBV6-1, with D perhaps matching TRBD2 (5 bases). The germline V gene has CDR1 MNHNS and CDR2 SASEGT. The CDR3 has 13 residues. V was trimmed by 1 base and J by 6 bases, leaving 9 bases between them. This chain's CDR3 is CASSEGGLKTQYF. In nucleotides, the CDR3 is TGTGCCAGCAGTGAAGGCGGGCTAAAGACCCAGTACTTC.

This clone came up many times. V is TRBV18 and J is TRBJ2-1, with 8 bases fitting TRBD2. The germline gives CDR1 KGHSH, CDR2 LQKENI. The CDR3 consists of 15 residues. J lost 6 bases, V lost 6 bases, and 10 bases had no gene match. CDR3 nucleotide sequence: TGTGCCAGCTCGCCCCTAGCGGGCGAACTCAATGAGCAGTTCTTC. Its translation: CASSPLAGELNEQFF.

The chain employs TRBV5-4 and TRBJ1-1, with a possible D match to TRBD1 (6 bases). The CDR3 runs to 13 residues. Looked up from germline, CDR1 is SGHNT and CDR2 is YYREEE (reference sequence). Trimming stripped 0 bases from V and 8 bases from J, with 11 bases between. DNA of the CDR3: TGTGCCAGCAGCTTGGTGGACGGGACAGAAGCTTTCTTT. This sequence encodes CASSLVDGTEAFF. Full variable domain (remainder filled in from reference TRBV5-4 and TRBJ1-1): ETGVTQSPTHLIKTRGQQVTLRCSSQSGHNTVSWYQQALGQGPQFIFQYYREEENGRGNFPPRFSGLQFPNYSSELNVNALELDDSALYLCASSLVDGTEAFFGQGTRLTVV.

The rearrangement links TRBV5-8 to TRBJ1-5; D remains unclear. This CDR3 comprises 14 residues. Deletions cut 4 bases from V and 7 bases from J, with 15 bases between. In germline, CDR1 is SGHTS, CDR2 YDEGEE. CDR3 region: CASSRRRVGQPQHF. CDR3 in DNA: TGTGCCAGCAGCCGTAGGCGGGTTGGGCAGCCCCAGCATTTT.

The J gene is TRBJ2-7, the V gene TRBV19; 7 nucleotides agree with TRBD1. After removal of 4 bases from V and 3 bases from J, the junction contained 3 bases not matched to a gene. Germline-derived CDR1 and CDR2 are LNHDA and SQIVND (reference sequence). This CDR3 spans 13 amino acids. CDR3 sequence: CASSTGDSYEQYF. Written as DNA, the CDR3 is TGTGCCAGTAGTACCGGGGACAGCTACGAGCAGTACTTC.

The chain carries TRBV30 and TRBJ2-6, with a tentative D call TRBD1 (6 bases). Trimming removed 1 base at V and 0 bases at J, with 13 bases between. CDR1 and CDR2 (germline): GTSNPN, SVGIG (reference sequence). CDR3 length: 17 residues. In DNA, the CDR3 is TGTGCCTGGAGTGGGGGGCCCCTAAACTCTGGGGCCAACGTCCTGACTTTC. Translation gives CAWSGGPLNSGANVLTF.

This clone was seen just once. The CDR3 nucleotides read TGTGCCAGCAGCGCCGTGACTAGCTGGGAGACCCAGTACTTC. Translating it yields CASSAVTSWETQYF. The chain carries TRBV7-6 and TRBJ2-5, with 7 bases fitting TRBD2. CDR3 length: 14 residues. Per germline, CDR1 SGHVS and CDR2 FNYEAQ. The V gene end was trimmed by 5 bases and the J gene end by 5 bases; junction bases not matched to a gene: 8.

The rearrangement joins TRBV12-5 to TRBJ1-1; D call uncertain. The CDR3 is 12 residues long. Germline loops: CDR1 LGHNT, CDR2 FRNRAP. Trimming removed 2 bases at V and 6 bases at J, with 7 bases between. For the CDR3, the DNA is TGTGCTAGTGGTTTGAGGAGGGCTGAAGCTTTCTTT. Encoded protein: CASGLRRAEAFF. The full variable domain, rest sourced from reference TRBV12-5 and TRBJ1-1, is DARVTQTPRHKVTEMGQEVTMRCQPILGHNTVFWYRQTMMQGLELLAYFRNRAPLDDSGMPKDRFSAEMPDATLATLKIQPSEPRDSAVYFCASGLRRAEAFFGQGTRLTVV.

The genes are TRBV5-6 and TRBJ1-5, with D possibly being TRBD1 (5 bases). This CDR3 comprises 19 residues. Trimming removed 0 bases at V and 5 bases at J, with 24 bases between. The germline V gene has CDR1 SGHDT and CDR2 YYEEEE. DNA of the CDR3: TGTGCCAGCAGCTTGGCCGGCAGGGTGGGAAGAGGTTTGGATCAGCCCCAGCATTTT. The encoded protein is CASSLAGRVGRGLDQPQHF.

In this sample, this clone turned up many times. This CDR3 reads CASSQDQGLDTQYF. For the CDR3, the DNA is TGCGCCAGCAGCCAAGATCAGGGGTTAGATACGCAGTATTTT. This chain joins TRBV4-1 and TRBJ2-3; D possibly corresponds to TRBD1 (6 bases). The V end was cut by 0 bases, the J end by 5 bases, with 9 bases between. The CDR3 length is 14 residues. Germline V gene sequence: CDR1 MGHRA, CDR2 YSYEKL.

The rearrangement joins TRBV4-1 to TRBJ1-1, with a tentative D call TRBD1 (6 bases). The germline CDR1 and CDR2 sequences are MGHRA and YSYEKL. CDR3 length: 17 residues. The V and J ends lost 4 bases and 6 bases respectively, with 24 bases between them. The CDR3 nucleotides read TGCGCCAGCAGCCGGGGGGGGCTTATCTTGGTGGGATCTGAAGCTTTCTTT. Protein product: CASSRGGLILVGSEAFF.

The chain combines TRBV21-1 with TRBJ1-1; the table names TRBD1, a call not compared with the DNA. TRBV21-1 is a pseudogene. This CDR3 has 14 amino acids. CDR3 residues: CASSQLRDMNEAFF. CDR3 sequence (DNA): TGTGCCAGCAGCCAGCTCCGGGACATGAACGAAGCTTTCTTT.

CDR3 nucleotides: TGTGCCTGGAGTGTAAAGTCTAATCACCAGTACTTC. Protein sequence: CAWSVKSNHQYF. The rearrangement joins TRBV30 to TRBJ2-7; D is uncertain. The CDR3 consists of 12 residues. Germline V CDR1 and CDR2: GTSNPN, SVGIG (reference sequence). Trimming left V 0 bases short and J 10 bases short, with 13 bases between.

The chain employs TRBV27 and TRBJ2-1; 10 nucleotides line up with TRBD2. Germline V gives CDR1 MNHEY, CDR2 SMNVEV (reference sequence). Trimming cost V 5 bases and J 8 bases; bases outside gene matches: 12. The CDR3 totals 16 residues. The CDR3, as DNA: TGTGCCAGCAGTCCCTGGGGAGCGGGAGGGAAGGATGAGCAGTTCTTC. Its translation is CASSPWGAGGKDEQFF.